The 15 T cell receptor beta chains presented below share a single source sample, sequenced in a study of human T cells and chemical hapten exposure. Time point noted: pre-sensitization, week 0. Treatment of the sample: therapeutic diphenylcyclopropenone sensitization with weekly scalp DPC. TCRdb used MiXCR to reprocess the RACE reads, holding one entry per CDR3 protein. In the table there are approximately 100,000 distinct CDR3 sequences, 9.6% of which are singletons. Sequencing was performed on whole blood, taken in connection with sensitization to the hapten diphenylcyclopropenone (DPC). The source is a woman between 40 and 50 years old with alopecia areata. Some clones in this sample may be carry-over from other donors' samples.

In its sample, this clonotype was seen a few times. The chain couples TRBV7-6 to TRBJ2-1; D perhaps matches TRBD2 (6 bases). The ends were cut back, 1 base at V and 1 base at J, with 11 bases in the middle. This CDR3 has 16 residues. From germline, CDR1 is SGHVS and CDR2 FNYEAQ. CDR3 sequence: CASSLDRRASYNEQFF. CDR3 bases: TGTGCCAGCAGCTTAGATAGGAGGGCGTCCTACAATGAGCAGTTCTTC.

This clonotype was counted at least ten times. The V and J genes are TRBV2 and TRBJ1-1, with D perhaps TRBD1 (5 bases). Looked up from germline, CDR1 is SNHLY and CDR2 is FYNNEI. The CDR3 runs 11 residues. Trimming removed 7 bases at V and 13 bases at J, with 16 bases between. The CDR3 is CASILLDGGFF. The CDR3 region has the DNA TGTGCCAGCATTTTACTAGACGGGGGTTTCTTT.

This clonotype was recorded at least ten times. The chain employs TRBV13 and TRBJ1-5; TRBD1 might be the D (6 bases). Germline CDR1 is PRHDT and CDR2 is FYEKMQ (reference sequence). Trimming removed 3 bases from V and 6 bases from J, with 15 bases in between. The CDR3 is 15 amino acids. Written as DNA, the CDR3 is TGTGCCAGCAGCTTCTATGGCAGGGGCCGTCAGCCCCAGCATTTT. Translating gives CASSFYGRGRQPQHF.

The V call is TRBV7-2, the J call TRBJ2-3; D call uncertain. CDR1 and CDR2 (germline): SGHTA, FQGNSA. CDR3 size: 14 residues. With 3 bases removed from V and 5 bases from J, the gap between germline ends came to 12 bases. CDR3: CASSLFRVEDTQYF. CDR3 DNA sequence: TGTGCCAGCAGCTTGTTCCGGGTTGAAGATACGCAGTATTTT. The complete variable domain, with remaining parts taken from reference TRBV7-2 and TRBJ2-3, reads GAGVSQSPSNKVTEKGKDVELRCDPISGHTALYWYRQSLGQGLEFLIYFQGNSAPDKSGLPSDRFSAERTGGSVSTLTIQRTQQEDSAVYLCASSLFRVEDTQYFGPGTRLTVL.

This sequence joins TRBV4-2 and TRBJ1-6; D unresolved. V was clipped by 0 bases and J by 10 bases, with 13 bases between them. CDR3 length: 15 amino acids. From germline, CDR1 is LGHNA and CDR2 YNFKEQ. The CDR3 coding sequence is TGTGCCAGCAGCCAAGAAGGTGTCCGCGGCTCACCCCTCCACTTT. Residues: CASSQEGVRGSPLHF.

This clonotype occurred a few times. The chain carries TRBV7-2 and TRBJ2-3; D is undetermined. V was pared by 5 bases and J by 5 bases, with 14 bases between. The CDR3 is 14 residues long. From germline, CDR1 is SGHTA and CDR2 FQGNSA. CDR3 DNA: TGTGCCAGCAGCGCTTCTCTCGTGGGAGATACGCAGTATTTT. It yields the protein CASSASLVGDTQYF. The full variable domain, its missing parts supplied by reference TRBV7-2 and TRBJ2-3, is GAGVSQSPSNKVTEKGKDVELRCDPISGHTALYWYRQSLGQGLEFLIYFQGNSAPDKSGLPSDRFSAERTGGSVSTLTIQRTQQEDSAVYLCASSASLVGDTQYFGPGTRLTVL.

Here the CDR3 DNA reads TGTGCCAGCAGCCAAGGTGGTTCGGGCGGGGGCGCTGAAGCTTTCTTT. It yields the protein CASSQGGSGGGAEAFF. The chain links TRBV3-1 to TRBJ1-1, with a weak D call TRBD1 (6 bases). V gave up 1 base and J gave up 6 bases, with 18 bases separating them. Looked up from germline, CDR1 is LGHDT and CDR2 is YNNKEL (reference sequence). There are 16 residues in the CDR3.

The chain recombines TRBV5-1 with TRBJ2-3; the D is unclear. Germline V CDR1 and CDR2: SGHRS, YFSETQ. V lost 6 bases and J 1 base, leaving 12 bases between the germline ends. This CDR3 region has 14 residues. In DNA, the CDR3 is TGCGCCAGCACCCCTGCGGAGCGCACAGATACGCAGTATTTT. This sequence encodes CASTPAERTDTQYF.

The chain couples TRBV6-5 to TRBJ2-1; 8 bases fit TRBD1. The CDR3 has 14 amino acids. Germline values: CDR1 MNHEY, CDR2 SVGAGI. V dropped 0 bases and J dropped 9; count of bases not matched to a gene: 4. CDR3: CASSYSSDRGEQFF. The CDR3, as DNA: TGTGCCAGCAGTTACTCTTCAGACAGGGGTGAGCAGTTCTTC.

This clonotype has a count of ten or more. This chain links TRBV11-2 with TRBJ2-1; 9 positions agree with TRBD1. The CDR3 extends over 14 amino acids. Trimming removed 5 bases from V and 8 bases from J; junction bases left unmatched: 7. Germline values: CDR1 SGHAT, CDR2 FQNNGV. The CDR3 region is CASSATGGPHEQFF. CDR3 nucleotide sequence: TGTGCCAGCAGCGCGACAGGGGGGCCCCATGAGCAGTTCTTC.

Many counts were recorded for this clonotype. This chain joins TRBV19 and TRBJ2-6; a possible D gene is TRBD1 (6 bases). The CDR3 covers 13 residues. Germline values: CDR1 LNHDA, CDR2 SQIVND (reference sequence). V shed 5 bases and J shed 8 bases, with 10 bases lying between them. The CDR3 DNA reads TGTGCCAGTAGTTCAACAGGGACCAACGTCCTGACTTTC. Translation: CASSSTGTNVLTF.

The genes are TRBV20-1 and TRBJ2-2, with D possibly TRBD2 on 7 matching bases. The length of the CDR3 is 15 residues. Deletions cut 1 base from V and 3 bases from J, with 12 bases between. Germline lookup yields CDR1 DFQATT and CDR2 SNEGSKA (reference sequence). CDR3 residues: CSARVGEGDTGELFF. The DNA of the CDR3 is TGCAGTGCTAGAGTAGGGGAGGGGGACACCGGGGAGCTGTTTTTT.

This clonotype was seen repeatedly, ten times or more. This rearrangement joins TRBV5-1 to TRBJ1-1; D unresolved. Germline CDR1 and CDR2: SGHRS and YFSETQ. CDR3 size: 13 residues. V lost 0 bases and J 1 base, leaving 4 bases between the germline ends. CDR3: CASSLDANTEAFF. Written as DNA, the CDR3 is TGCGCCAGCAGCTTGGACGCGAACACTGAAGCTTTCTTT.

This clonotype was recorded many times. DNA of the CDR3: TGTGCCATACCCGACAGGGCCGGGGCCAACGTCCTGACTTTC. As protein: CAIPDRAGANVLTF. This chain connects TRBV28 to TRBJ2-6; TRBD1 matches 7 bases. V dropped 10 bases and J dropped 4; count of bases not matched to a gene: 7. This CDR3 has 14 amino acids. Germline-derived CDR1 and CDR2 are MDHEN and SYDVKM.

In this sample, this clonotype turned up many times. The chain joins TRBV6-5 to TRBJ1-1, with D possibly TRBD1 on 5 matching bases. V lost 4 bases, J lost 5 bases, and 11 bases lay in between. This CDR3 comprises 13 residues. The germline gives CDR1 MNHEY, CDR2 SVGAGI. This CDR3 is CASSWGGGTEAFF. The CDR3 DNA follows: TGTGCCAGCAGTTGGGGCGGGGGGACTGAAGCTTTCTTT.